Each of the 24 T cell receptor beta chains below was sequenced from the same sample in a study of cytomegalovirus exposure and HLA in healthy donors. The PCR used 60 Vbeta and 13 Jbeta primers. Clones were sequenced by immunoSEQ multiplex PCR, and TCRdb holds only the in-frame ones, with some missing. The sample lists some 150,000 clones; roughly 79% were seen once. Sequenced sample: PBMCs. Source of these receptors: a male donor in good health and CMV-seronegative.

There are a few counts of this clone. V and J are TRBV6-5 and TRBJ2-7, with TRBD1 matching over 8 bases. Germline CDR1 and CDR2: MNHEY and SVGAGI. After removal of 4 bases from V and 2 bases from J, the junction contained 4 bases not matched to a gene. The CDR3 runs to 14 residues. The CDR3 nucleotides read TGTGCCAGCAGTTTCGGGACAGGAACCTACGAGCAGTACTTC. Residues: CASSFGTGTYEQYF.

CDR3 amino acids: CASSIDPGGAWQPQHF. Here the CDR3 DNA reads TGTGCCAGTAGTATAGACCCAGGGGGCGCTTGGCAGCCCCAGCATTTT. This chain joins TRBV19 and TRBJ1-5; 8 nucleotides agree with TRBD1. V dropped 0 bases and J dropped 7; count of bases not matched to a gene: 8. The CDR3 has 16 amino acids. Germline-derived CDR1 and CDR2 are LNHDA and SQIVND (reference sequence).

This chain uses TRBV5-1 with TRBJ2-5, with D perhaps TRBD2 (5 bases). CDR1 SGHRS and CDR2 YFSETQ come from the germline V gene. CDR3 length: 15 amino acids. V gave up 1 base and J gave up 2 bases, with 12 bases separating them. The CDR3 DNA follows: TGCGCCAGCAGCTTGCGGGGAACCCTACAAGAGACCCAGTACTTC. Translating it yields CASSLRGTLQETQYF.

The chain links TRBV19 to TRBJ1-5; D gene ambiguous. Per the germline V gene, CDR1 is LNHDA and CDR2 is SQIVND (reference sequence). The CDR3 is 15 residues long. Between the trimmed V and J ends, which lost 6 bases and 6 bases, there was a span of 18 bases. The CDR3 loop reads CASSPSNRGGQPQHF. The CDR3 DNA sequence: TGTGCCAGTAGCCCATCGAATCGTGGAGGTCAGCCCCAGCATTTT.

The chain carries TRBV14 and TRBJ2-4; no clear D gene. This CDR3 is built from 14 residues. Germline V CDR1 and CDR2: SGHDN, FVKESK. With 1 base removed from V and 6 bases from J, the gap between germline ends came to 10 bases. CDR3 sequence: CASSQGYVGNIQYF. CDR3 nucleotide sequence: TGTGCCAGCAGCCAAGGCTACGTCGGAAACATTCAGTACTTC. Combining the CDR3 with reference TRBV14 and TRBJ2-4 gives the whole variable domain EAGVTQFPSHSVIEKGQTVTLRCDPISGHDNLYWYRRVMGKEIKFLLHFVKESKQDESGMPNNRFLAERTGGTYSTLKVQPAELEDSGVYFCASSQGYVGNIQYFGAGTRLSVL.

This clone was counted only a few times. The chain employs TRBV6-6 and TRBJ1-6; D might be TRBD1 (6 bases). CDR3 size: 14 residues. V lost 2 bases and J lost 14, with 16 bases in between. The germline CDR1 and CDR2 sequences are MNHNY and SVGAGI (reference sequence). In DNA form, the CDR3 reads TGTGCCAGCAGTTACCGAGGACAGTCGCGCACCCTCCACTTT. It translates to CASSYRGQSRTLHF.

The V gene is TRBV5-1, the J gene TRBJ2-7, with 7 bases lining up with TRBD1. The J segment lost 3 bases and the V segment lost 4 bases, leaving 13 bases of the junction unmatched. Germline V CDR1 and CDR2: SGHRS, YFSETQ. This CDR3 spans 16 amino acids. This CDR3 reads CASSRGYTTGNYEQYF. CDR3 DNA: TGCGCCAGCAGCAGGGGCTATACGACAGGGAACTACGAGCAGTACTTC. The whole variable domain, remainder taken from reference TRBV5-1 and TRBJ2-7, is KAGVTQTPRYLIKTRGQQVTLSCSPISGHRSVSWYQQTPGQGLQFLFEYFSETQRNKGNFPGRFSGRQFSNSRSEMNVSTLELGDSALYLCASSRGYTTGNYEQYFGPGTRLTVT.

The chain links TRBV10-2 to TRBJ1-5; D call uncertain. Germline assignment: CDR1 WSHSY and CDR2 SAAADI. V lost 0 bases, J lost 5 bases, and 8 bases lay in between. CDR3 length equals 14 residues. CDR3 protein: CASSESAGDQPQHF. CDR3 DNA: TGCGCCAGCAGTGAGTCGGCGGGTGATCAGCCCCAGCATTTT.

CDR3 bases: TGTGCCAGCAGTGAAGGCAGGGGAAGATATAATTCACCCCTCCACTTT. Translation gives CASSEGRGRYNSPLHF. The V gene is TRBV6-1, the J gene TRBJ1-6, with a weak D call TRBD1 (6 bases). This CDR3 region has 16 residues. Germline V gives CDR1 MNHNS, CDR2 SASEGT. V lost 1 base to trimming and J lost 4 bases, with 11 bases between them.

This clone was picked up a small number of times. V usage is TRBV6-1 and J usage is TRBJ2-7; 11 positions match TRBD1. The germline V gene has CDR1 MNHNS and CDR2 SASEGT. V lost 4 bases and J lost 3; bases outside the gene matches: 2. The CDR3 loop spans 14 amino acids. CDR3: CASSAGTGGYEQYF. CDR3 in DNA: TGTGCCAGCAGTGCCGGGACAGGGGGCTACGAGCAGTACTTC.

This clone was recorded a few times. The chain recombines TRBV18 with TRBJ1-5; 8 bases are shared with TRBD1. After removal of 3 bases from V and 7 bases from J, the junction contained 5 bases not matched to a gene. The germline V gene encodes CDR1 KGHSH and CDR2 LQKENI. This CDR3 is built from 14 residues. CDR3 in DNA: TGTGCCAGCTCACCCGGACAGGGAGGCCAGCCCCAGCATTTT. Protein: CASSPGQGGQPQHF.

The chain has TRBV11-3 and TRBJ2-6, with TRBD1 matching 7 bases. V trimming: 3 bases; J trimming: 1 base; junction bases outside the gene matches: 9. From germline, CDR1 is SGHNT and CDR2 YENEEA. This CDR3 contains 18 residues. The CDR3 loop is CASSFSWAGGSGANVLTF. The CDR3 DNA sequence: TGTGCCAGCAGCTTTTCCTGGGCAGGGGGATCTGGGGCCAACGTCCTGACTTTC.

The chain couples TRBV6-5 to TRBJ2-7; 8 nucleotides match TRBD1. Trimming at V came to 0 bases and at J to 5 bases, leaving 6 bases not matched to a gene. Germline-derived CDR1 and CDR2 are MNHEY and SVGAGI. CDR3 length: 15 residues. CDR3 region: CASSYSRTGKHEQYF. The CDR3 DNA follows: TGTGCCAGCAGTTACTCCCGGACAGGGAAACACGAGCAGTACTTC.

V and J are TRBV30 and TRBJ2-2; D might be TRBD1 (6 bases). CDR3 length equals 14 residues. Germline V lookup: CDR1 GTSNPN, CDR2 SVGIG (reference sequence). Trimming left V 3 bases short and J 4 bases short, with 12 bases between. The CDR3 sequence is CAWRGHQGTGELFF. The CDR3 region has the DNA TGTGCCTGGAGGGGACACCAGGGCACCGGGGAGCTGTTTTTT.

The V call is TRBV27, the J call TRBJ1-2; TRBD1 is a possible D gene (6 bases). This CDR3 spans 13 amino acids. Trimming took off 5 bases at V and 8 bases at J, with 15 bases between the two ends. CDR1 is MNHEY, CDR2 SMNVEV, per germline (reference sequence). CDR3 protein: CASSLTGLEGYTF. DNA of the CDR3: TGTGCCAGCAGTCTTACAGGGCTGGAAGGCTACACCTTC.

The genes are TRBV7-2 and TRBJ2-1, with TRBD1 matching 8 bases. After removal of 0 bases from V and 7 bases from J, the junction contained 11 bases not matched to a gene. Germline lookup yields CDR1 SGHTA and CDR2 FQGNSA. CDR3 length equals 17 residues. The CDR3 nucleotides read TGTGCCAGCAGCTTAGCCGCGGTAAGGACAGGGAGGAATGAGCAGTTCTTC. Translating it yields CASSLAAVRTGRNEQFF.

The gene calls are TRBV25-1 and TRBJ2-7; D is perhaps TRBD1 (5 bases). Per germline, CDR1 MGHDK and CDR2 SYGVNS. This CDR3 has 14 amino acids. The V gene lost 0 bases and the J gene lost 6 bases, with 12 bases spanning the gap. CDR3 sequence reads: CASSEYPGSLEQYF. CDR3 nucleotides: TGTGCCAGCAGTGAATATCCAGGGTCCCTCGAGCAGTACTTC.

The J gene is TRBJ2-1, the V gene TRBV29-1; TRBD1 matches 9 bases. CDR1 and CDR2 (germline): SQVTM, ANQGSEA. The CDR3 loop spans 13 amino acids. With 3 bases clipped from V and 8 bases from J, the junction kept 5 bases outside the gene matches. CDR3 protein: CSVEGQGTHEQFF. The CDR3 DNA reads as TGCAGCGTTGAGGGACAGGGTACACATGAGCAGTTCTTC.

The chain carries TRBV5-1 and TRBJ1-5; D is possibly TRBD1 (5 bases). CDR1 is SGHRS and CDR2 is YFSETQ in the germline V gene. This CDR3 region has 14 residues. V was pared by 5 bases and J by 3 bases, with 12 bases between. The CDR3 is CASSPDTSNQPQHF. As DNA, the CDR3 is TGCGCCAGCAGTCCGGACACTTCCAATCAGCCCCAGCATTTT. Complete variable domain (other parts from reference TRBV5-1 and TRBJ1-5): KAGVTQTPRYLIKTRGQQVTLSCSPISGHRSVSWYQQTPGQGLQFLFEYFSETQRNKGNFPGRFSGRQFSNSRSEMNVSTLELGDSALYLCASSPDTSNQPQHFGDGTRLSIL.

CDR3 protein: CAYQGVHPLNTEAFF. Written as DNA, the CDR3 is TGTGCCTACCAAGGGGTGCACCCTCTTAACACTGAAGCTTTCTTT. The V gene is TRBV30, the J gene TRBJ1-1; D is perhaps TRBD1 (5 bases). V was cut by 7 bases and J by 2 bases, with 20 bases left in between. This CDR3 region has 15 residues. Germline-derived CDR1 and CDR2 are GTSNPN and SVGIG (reference sequence).

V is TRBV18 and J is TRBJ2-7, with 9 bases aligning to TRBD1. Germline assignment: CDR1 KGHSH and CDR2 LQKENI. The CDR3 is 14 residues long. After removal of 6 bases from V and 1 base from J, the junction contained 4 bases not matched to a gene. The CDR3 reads CASSRTGDSYEQYF. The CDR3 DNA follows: TGTGCCAGCTCGCGGACAGGGGATTCCTACGAGCAGTACTTC.

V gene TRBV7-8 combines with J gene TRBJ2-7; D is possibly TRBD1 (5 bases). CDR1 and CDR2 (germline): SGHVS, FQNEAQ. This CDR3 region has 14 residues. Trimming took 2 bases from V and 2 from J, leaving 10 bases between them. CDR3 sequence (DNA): TGTGCCAGCAGCTTAAACAGGTTGACCTACGAGCAGTACTTC. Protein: CASSLNRLTYEQYF.

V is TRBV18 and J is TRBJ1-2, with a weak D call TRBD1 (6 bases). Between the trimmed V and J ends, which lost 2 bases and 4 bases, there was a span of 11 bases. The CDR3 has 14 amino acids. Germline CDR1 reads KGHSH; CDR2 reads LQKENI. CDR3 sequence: CASSPGEGGYGYTF. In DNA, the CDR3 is TGTGCCAGCTCACCAGGGGAAGGGGGCTATGGCTACACCTTC.

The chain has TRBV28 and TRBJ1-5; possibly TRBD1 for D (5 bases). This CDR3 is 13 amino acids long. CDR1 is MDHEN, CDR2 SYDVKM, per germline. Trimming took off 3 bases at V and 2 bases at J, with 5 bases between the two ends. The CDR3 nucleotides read TGTGCCAGCAGTTTGACAGGCAATCAGCCCCAGCATTTT. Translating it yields CASSLTGNQPQHF.